This T cell receptor beta chain stems from a study of shared clonotypes between healthy human individuals. Study-level background: The composition of the donors was a couple of women and a few men aged 18 to 49.

CD45RO-negative CD8 cells positively selected for CCR7 made up the naive population, which excluded terminally differentiated effector memory CD45RA+ cells. As for this clone: Its target is unknown.

Sequencing used immunoSEQ multiplex PCR; TCRdb keeps in-frame clones, though not all of them. The table includes under 1 million clones, nearly 95% detected once. Study conclusions and caveats: Non-shared clonotypes had lower generation probabilities than those shared by all four donors.

What was sequenced was naive CD8+ T cells sorted from blood. The sequence was collected from a man aged 30 to 45 in good health.

The DNA for the CDR3 is TGTGCCAGCAGCCAGGATCCCTCTGGAAACACCATATATTTT. As protein: CASSQDPSGNTIYF. The chain recombines TRBV27 with TRBJ1-3; no clear D gene. V lost 6 bases and J lost 0, with 9 bases in between. This CDR3 has 14 amino acids. Per the germline V gene, CDR1 is MNHEY and CDR2 is SMNVEV (reference sequence).